Detailed here is one T cell receptor beta chain. Per germline, CDR1 MNHEY and CDR2 SVGEGT. The CDR3 contains 14 residues. The authors made the TRB cDNA libraries by 5' RACE using UMI labels. TCRdb reprocessed the 5' RACE reads, with one entry per CDR3 protein and no DNA. In total, the table holds 40,000 to 50,000 distinct CDR3 sequences. Using triplicate sorts, 250,000 to 350,000 cells were collected each time from every CD8+ T cell subset. This sample was included in a study of CXCR3-negative and CXCR3-positive naive CD8 T cells. The gene calls are TRBV6-2 or TRBV6-3 and TRBJ2-7; TCRdb lists TRBD2, though no DNA is available to test this call. The sequence came from a human donor in good health. Some clones in this sample may be carry-over from other donors' samples. The sequenced material came from naive CXCR3- CD8+ T cells from blood. The subset was: CD45RO-CCR7+CD27+CD95- naive CD8+ T cells lacking CXCR3 (TNR3-). Here the CDR3 reads CASSYSSEGYEQYF.